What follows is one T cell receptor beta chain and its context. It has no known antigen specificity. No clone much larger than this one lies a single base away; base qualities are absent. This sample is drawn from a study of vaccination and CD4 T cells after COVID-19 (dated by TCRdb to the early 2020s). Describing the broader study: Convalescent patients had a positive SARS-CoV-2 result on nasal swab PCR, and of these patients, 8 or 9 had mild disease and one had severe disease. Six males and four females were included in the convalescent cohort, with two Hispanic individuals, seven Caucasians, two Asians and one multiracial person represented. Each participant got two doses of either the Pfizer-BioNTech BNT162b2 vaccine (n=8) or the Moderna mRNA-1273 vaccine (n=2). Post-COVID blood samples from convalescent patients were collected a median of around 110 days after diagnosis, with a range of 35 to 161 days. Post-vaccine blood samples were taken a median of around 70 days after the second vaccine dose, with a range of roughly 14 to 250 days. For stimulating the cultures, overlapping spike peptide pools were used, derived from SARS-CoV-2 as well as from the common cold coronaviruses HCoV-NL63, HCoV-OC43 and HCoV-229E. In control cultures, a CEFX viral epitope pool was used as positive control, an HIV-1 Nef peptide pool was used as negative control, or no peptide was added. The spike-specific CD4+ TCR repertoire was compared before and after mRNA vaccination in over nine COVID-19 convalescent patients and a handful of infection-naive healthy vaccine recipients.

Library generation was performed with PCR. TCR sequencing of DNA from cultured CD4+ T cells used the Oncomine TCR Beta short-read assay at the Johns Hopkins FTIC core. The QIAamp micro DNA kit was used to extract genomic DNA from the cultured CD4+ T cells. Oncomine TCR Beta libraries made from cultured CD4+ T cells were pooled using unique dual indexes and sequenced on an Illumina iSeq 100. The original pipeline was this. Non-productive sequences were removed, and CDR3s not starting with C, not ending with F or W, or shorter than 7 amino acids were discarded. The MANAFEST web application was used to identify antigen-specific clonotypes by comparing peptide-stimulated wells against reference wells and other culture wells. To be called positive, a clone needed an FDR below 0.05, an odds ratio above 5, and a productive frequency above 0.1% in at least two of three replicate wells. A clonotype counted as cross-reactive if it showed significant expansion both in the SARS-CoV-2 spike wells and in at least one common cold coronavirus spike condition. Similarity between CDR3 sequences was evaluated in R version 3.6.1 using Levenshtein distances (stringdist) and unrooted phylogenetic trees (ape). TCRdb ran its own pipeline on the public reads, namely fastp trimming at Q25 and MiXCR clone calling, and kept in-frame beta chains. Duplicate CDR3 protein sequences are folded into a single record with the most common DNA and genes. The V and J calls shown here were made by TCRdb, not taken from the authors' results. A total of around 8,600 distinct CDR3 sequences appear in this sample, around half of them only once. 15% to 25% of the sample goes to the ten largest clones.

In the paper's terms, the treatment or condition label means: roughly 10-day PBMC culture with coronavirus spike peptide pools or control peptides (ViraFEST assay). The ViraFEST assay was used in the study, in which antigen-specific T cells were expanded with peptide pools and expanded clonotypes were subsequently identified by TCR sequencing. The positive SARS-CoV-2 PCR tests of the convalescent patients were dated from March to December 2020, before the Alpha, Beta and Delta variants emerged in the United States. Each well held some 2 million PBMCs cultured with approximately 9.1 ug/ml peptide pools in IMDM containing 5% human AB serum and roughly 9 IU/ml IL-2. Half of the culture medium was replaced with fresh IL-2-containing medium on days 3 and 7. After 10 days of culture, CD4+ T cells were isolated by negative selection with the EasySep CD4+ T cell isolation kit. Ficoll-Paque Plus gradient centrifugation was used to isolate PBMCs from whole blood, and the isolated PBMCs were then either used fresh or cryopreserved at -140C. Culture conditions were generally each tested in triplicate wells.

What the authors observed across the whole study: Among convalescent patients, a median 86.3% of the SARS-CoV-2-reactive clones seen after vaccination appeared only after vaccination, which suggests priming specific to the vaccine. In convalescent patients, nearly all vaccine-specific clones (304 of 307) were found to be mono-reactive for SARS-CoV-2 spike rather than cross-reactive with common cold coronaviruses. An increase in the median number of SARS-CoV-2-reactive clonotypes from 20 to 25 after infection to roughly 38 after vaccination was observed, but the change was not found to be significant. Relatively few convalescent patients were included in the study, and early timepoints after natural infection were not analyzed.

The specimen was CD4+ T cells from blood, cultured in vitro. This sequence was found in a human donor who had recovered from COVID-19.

The DNA is as follows: TGCGCCACCGGGACAGAGGACAATGAGCAGTTCTTC. This sequence encodes CATGTEDNEQFF. The rearranged chain carries TRBV23-1 and TRBJ2-1, with 7 bases aligning to TRBD1. TRBV23-1 is designated an ORF whose function remains uncertain. From V the trimming removes 10 bases and from J it removes 5 bases, while the gene matches leave 5 bases of the junction unaccounted for. The CDR3 measures 12 amino acids from cysteine to phenylalanine. Of all the DNA, just the CDR3 is kept, 36 bases in frame from base 1.